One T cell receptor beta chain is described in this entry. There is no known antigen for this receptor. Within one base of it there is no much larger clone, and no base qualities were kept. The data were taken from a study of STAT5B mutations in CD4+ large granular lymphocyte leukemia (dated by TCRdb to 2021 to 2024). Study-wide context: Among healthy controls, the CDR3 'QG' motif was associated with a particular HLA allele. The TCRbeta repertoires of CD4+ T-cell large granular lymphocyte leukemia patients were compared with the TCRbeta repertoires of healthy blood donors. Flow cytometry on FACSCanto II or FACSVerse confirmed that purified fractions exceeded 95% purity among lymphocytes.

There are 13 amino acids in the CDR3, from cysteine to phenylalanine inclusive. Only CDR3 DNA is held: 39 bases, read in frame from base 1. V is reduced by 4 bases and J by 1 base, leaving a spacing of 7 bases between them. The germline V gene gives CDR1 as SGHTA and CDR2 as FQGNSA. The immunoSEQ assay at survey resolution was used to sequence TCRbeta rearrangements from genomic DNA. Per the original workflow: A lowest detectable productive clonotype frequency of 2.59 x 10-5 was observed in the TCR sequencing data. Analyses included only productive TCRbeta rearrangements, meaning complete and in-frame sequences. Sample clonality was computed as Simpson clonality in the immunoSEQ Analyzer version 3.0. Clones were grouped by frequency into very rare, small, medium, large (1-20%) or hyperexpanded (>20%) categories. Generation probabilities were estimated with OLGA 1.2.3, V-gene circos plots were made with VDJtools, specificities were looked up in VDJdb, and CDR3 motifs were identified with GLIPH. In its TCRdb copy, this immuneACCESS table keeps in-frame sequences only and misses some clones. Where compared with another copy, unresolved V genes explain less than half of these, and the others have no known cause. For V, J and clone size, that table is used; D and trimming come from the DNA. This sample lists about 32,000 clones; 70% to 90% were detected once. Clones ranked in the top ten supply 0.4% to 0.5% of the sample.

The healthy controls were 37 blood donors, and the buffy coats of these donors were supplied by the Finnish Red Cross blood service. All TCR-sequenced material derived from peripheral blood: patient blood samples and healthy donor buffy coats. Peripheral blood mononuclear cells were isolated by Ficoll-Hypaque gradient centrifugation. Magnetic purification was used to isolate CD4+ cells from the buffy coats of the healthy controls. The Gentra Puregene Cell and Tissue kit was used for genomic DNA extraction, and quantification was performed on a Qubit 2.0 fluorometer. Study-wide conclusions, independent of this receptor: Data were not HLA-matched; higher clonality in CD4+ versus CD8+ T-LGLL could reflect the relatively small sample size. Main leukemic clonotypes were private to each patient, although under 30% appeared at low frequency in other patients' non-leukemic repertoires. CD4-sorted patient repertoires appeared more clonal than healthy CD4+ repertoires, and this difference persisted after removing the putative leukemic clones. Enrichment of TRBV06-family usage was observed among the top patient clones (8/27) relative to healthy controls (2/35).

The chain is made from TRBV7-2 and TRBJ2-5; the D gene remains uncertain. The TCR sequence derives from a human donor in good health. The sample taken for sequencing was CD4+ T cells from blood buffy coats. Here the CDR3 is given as CASSSPFQETQYF. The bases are TGTGCCAGCAGCTCCCCATTCCAAGAGACCCAGTACTTC.